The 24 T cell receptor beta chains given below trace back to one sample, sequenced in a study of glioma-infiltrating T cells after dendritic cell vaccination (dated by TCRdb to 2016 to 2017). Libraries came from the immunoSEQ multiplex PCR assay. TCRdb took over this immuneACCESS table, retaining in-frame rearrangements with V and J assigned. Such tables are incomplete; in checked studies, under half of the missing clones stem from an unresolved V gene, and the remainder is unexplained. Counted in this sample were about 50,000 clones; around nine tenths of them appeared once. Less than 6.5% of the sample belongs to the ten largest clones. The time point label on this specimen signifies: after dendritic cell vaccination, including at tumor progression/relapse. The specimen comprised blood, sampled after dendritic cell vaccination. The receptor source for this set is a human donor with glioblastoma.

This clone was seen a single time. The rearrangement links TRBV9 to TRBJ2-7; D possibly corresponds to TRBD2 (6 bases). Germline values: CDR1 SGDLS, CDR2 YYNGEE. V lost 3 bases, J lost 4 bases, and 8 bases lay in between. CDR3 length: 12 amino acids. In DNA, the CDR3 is TGTGCCAGCAGCGGACTAGGTTACGAGCAGTACTTC. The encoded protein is CASSGLGYEQYF.

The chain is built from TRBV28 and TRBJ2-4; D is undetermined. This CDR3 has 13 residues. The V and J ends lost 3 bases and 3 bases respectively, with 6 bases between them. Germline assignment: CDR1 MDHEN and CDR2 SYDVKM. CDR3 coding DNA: TGTGCCAGCAGTTTTGAGGTCAAAAACATTCAGTACTTC. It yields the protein CASSFEVKNIQYF.

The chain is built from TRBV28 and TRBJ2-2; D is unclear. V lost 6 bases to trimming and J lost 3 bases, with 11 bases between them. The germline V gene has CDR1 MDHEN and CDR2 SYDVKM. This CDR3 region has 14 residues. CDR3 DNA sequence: TGTGCCAGCAGCCCCATCCGGGACACCGGGGAGCTGTTTTTT. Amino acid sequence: CASSPIRDTGELFF.

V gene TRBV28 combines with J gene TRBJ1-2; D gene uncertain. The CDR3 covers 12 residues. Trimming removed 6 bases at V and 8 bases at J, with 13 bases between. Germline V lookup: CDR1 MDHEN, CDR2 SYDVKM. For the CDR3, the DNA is TGTGCCAGCAGCCGAAGCCTGCTGGGCTACACCTTC. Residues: CASSRSLLGYTF.

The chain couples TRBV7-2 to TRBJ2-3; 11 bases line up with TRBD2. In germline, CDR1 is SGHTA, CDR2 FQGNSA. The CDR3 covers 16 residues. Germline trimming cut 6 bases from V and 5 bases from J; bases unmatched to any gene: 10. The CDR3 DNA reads TGTGCCAGCAGACCGGGACTAGCGGCGAGGGGAGATACGCAGTATTTT. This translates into CASRPGLAARGDTQYF.

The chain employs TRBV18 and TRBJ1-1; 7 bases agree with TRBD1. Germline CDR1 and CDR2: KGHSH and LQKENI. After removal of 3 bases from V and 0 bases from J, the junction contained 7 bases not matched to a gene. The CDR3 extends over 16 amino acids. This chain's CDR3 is CASSPTGYVLNTEAFF. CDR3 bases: TGTGCCAGCTCACCGACAGGGTACGTTTTGAACACTGAAGCTTTCTTT. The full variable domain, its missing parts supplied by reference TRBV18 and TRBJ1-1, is NAGVMQNPRHLVRRRGQEARLRCSPMKGHSHVYWYRQLPEEGLKFMVYLQKENIIDESGMPKERFSAEFPKEGPSILRIQQVVRGDSAAYFCASSPTGYVLNTEAFFGQGTRLTVV.

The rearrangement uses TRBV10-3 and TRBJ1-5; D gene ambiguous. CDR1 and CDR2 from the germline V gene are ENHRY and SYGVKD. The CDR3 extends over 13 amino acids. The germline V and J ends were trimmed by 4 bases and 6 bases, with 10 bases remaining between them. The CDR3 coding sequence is TGTGCCATCAGTGCCGCAGATGGTCAGCCCCAGCATTTT. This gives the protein CAISAADGQPQHF.

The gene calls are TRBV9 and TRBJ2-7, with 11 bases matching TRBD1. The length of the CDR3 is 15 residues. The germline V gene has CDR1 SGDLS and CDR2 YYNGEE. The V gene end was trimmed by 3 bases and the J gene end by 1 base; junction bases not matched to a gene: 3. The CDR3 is CASSAGQGASYEQYF. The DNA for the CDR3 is TGTGCCAGCAGCGCCGGACAGGGGGCATCCTACGAGCAGTACTTC.

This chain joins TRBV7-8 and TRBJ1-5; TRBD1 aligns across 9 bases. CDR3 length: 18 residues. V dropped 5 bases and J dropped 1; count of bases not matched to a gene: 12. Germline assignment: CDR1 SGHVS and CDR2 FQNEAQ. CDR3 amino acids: CASSLGGQGVSSNQPQHF. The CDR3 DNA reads TGTGCCAGCAGCCTAGGGGGACAGGGTGTTTCGAGCAATCAGCCCCAGCATTTT.

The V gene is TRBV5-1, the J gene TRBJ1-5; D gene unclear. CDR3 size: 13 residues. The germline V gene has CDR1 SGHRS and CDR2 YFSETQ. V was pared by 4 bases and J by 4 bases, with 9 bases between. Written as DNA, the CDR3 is TGCGCCAGCAGCGTTGCGGTAAATCAGCCCCAGCATTTT. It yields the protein CASSVAVNQPQHF.

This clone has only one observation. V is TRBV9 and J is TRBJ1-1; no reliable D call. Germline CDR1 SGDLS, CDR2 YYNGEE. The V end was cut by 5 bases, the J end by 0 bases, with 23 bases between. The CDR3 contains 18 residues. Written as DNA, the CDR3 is TGTGCCAGCAGACCCCCCACCGGGGTTCAGGTTATGAACACTGAAGCTTTCTTT. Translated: CASRPPTGVQVMNTEAFF.

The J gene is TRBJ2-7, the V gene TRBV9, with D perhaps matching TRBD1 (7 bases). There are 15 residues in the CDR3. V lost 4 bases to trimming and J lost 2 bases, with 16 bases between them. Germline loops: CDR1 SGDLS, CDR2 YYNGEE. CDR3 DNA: TGTGCCAGCAGCCTCGGCGGGACAGCCACCTACGAGCAGTACTTC. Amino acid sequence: CASSLGGTATYEQYF.

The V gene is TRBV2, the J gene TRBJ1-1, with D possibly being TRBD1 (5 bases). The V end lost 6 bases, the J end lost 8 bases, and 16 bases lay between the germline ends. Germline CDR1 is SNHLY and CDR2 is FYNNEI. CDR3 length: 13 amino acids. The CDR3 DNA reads TGTGCCAGCAGCAATACTAGGGGAGGGGAAGCTTTCTTT. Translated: CASSNTRGGEAFF.

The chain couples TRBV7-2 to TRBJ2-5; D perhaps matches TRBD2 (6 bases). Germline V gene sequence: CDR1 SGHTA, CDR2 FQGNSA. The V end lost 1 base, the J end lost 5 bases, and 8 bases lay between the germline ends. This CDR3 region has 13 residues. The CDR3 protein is CASSLGGGETQYF. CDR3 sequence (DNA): TGTGCCAGCAGCTTAGGCGGAGGGGAGACCCAGTACTTC.

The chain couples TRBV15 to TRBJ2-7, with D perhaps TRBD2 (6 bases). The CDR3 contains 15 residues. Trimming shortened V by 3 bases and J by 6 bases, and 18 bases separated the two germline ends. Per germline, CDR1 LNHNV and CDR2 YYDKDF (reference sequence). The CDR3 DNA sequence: TGTGCCACCAGCAGCCTCCCGGTGGGAGGTGTCGAGCAGTACTTC. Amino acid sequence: CATSSLPVGGVEQYF.

The CDR3 DNA reads TGTGCCAGCAGTTTCCTAGCGGGAGAAGCGCTGCAGTTCTTC. Its translation: CASSFLAGEALQFF. The chain employs TRBV27 and TRBJ2-1; 10 bases match TRBD2. V shed 3 bases and J 12 bases; nucleotides not matched to a gene: 8. The germline V gene has CDR1 MNHEY and CDR2 SMNVEV (reference sequence). This CDR3 region has 14 residues.

CDR3 loop: CASSPVTVFSGNTIYF. The CDR3 nucleotides are TGTGCCAGCTCACCAGTCACAGTCTTCTCTGGAAACACCATATATTTT. This chain connects TRBV18 to TRBJ1-3; D unclear. This CDR3 spans 16 amino acids. Per germline, CDR1 KGHSH and CDR2 LQKENI. V lost 2 bases and J 0 bases, leaving 11 bases between the germline ends.

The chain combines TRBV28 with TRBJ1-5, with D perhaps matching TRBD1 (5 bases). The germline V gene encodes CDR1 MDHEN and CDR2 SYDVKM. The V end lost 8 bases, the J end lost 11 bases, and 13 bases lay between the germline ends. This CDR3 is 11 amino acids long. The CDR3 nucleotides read TGTGCCAGCTACTCTCGGACATCCCAGCATTTT. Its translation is CASYSRTSQHF.

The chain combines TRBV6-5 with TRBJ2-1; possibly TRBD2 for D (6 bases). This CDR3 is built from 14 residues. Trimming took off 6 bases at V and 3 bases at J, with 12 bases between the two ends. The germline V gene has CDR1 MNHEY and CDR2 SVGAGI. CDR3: CASSPRGNYNEQFF. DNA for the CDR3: TGTGCCAGCAGCCCGCGCGGGAACTACAATGAGCAGTTCTTC.

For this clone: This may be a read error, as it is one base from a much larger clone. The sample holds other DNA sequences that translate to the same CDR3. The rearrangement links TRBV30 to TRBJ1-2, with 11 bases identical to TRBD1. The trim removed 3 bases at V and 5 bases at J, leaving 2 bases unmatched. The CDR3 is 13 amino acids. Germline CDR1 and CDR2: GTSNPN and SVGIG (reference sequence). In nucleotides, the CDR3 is TGTGCCTGGAGCGGGACAGGGGGGTATGGCTACACCTTC. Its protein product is CAWSGTGGYGYTF.

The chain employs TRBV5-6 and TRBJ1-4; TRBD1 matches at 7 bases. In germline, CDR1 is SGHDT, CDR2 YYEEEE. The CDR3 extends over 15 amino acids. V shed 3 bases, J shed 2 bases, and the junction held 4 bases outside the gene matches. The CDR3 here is CASSSPGQTNEKLFF. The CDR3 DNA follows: TGTGCCAGCAGCTCGCCGGGACAGACTAATGAAAAACTGTTTTTT.

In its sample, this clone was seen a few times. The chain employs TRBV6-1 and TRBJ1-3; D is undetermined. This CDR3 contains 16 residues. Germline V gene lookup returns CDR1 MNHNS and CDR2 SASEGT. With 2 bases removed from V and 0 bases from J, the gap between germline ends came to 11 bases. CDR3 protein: CASSEMVGLSGNTIYF. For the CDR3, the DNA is TGTGCCAGCAGTGAAATGGTGGGCCTCTCTGGAAACACCATATATTTT.

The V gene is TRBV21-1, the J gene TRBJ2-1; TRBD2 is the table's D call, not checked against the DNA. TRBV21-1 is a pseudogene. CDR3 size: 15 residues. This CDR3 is CASILRESSYNEQFF. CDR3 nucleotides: TGTGCCAGCATTCTCCGGGAGAGCTCCTACAATGAGCAGTTCTTC.

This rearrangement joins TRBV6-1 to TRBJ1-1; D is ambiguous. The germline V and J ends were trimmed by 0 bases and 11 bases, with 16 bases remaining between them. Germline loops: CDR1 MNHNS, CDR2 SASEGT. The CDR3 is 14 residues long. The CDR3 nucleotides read TGTGCCAGCAGTGAAGCATTTCAACGGGGAGAGGCTTTCTTT. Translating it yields CASSEAFQRGEAFF.